This record concerns one T cell receptor beta chain sequence. The target antigen is unknown. The data stem from a study of Graves' ophthalmopathy and Graves' hyperthyroidism. Ophthalmopathy donors' eye disease showed moderate-to-severe activity, CAS of at least 3, NOSPECS of at least 4 and duration under 3 months. Other autoimmune diseases, uncontrolled infections, pregnancy and lactation each led to patient exclusion. Amplified TCR beta CDR3 regions were obtained using RNA transcripts as template. RT-PCR in the first round used HTBI primers; a second-round multiplex PCR followed. MiXCR was run by TCRdb on the multiplex PCR reads, yielding one entry per CDR3 protein. The table has around 470,000 distinct CDR3 sequences, approximately 14% seen once. Notes on the study in general: Ophthalmopathy progression predictions by the model showed roughly 75% specificity and approximately 71% sensitivity. Most expanded clonotypes in thyroid above 0.001 frequency also showed up in blood.

The J segment lost 8 bases and the V segment lost 10 bases, leaving 4 bases of the junction unmatched. The CDR3 has 10 amino acids. This rearrangement joins TRBV12-3 or TRBV12-4 to TRBJ1-2; TRBD1 matches 7 bases. Sequencing was performed on blood. The receptor was isolated from a woman aged 25 to 45 with Graves' ophthalmopathy. DNA of the CDR3: TGTGCCACGGGACAGTACGGCTACACCTTC. It is translated as CATGQYGYTF.